This T cell receptor beta chain was observed in a study of response to subunit inactivated influenza vaccine. TCRdb re-analysed the RT-PCR reads in MiXCR, keeping a single row per CDR3 protein. This table holds about 190,000 distinct CDR3 sequences, around 14% found once. As regards this clonotype: The antigen is not known.

Study results and caveats: Authors suggested seasonal influenza vaccinations each recruit few new T cells.

The sequenced sample was CD8+ T cells sorted from PBMCs, obtained about 5 days after vaccination. This receptor was obtained from a man in his forties or fifties who received an inactivated influenza vaccine.

CDR3 sequence reads: CASSLTAITGYTF. In DNA form, the CDR3 reads TGTGCCAGTAGTCTAACAGCAATAACGGGCTACACCTTC. The chain has TRBV19 and TRBJ1-2, with D unclear. V dropped 5 bases and J dropped 8 bases, with 15 bases sitting between them. This CDR3 has 13 residues. CDR1 is LNHDA and CDR2 is SQIVND in the germline V gene (reference sequence).